The next 26 T cell receptor beta chains were all read from a single sample in a study of spatial heterogeneity in lung cancer. Findings and caveats of the study: One measure, the expanded intratumoral alpha and beta TCR count, tracked tumor mutation counts.

MiXCR, applied by TCRdb to the 5' RACE reads, yields one record per CDR3 protein. Of over 25,000 distinct CDR3 sequences detected, more than 5.5% appear once; the ten largest clones hold approximately 23%. Antigen specificity for these receptors is unknown. Described time point: sample taken at primary tumor resection. The specimen was lung tumor tissue, collected at surgery. Receptor source: a male donor with early-stage non-small cell lung cancer.

The rearrangement uses TRBV6-1 and TRBJ1-1; 10 bases are a match to TRBD1. CDR1 MNHNS and CDR2 SASEGT come from the germline V gene. J lost 3 bases, V lost 7 bases, and 5 bases had no gene match. CDR3 length: 14 residues. This CDR3 reads CASNQDRGYTEAFF. The DNA for the CDR3 is TGTGCCAGCAACCAGGACAGGGGGTACACTGAAGCTTTCTTT.

The V and J genes are TRBV11-2 and TRBJ2-3; 12 bases fit TRBD2. The V gene's germline CDR1 is SGHAT and CDR2 FQNNGV. CDR3 length: 17 amino acids. V trimming: 2 bases; J trimming: 6 bases; junction bases outside the gene matches: 9. For the CDR3, the DNA is TGTGCCAGCAGCTTACTAGCGGGGGGGCCCCGATTCGATACGCAGTATTTT. Its translation is CASSLLAGGPRFDTQYF.

This clonotype was picked up many times. The gene calls are TRBV9 and TRBJ1-3; D remains ambiguous. Per germline, CDR1 SGDLS and CDR2 YYNGEE. Trimming pared 0 bases from V and 11 bases from J, leaving 12 bases between. CDR3 length: 13 residues. CDR3 sequence (DNA): TGTGCCAGCAGCGTAGAGTCCGGGAGGCCCATATATTTT. Translated, it gives CASSVESGRPIYF.

The chain is built from TRBV2 and TRBJ2-1; D remains unclear. The CDR3 runs to 10 residues. Germline loops: CDR1 SNHLY, CDR2 FYNNEI. V lost 3 bases and J lost 8, with 2 bases in between. The CDR3 region has the DNA TGTGCCAGCAGTGATGATGAGCAGTTCTTC. The encoded protein is CASSDDEQFF.

Many counts were recorded for this clonotype. The rearrangement links TRBV5-1 to TRBJ2-2, with D perhaps TRBD1 (5 bases). The germline V gene has CDR1 SGHRS and CDR2 YFSETQ. The CDR3 extends over 14 amino acids. Trimming stripped 0 bases from V and 6 bases from J, with 9 bases between. The CDR3 sequence: CASSLEGAAGELFF. The CDR3 DNA follows: TGCGCCAGCAGCTTGGAAGGGGCCGCCGGGGAGCTGTTTTTT.

This clonotype occurred many times. V is TRBV5-5 and J is TRBJ1-6; D might be TRBD1 (5 bases). CDR3 length equals 15 residues. The V end was cut by 4 bases, the J end by 4 bases, with 12 bases between. Per the germline V gene, CDR1 is SGHKS and CDR2 is YYEKEE (reference sequence). The CDR3 region is CASSQGRPYNSPLHF. DNA of the CDR3: TGTGCCAGCAGCCAGGGACGGCCGTATAATTCACCCCTCCACTTT.

This clonotype was counted ten times or more. This sequence joins TRBV7-2 and TRBJ2-7, with no clear D. CDR1 SGHTA and CDR2 FQGNSA come from the germline V gene. V shed 5 bases and J shed 3 bases, with 5 bases lying between them. There are 11 residues in the CDR3. CDR3 coding DNA: TGTGCCAGCAGCCTCCTCTACGAGCAGTACTTC. This sequence encodes CASSLLYEQYF.

This clonotype has at least ten counts. The gene calls are TRBV29-1 and TRBJ2-1; tentatively, D is TRBD1 or TRBD2 (5 bases each). V lost 6 bases and J 2 bases, leaving 20 bases between the germline ends. Germline CDR1 is SQVTM and CDR2 is ANQGSEA. CDR3 length: 16 residues. CDR3 sequence reads: CSVSRGHGDPYNEQFF. DNA for the CDR3: TGCAGCGTATCCCGGGGCCACGGGGACCCCTACAATGAGCAGTTCTTC.

In regard to this clonotype: One base away lies a much larger clone, so this may be a sequencing read error. The chain employs TRBV4-1 and TRBJ2-1; possibly TRBD1 for D (6 bases). From germline, CDR1 is MGHRA and CDR2 YSYEKL. There are 20 residues in the CDR3. CDR3 sequence: CTSSQEVPRGGHGTYNEQFF. The DNA of the CDR3 is TGCACCAGCAGCCAAGAAGTACCCAGGGGCGGTCATGGAACCTACAATGAGCAGTTCTTC.

J is TRBJ2-3 and V is TRBV30, with D maybe TRBD2 (5 bases). Germline CDR1 is GTSNPN and CDR2 is SVGIG (reference sequence). This CDR3 region has 13 residues. V lost 2 bases and J 6 bases, leaving 12 bases between the germline ends. CDR3 in DNA: TGTGCCTGGAGTTACGGGTCTAGCGATACGCAGTATTTT. It encodes CAWSYGSSDTQYF. The whole variable domain, filled in from reference TRBV30 and TRBJ2-3, reads SQTIHQWPATLVQPVGSPLSLECTVEGTSNPNLYWYRQAAGRGLQLLFYSVGIGQISSEVPQNLSASRPQDRQFILSSKKLLLSDSGFYLCAWSYGSSDTQYFGPGTRLTVL.

This clonotype was seen at least ten times. The genes are TRBV28 and TRBJ2-7; D gene uncertain. The CDR3 contains 11 residues. Germline-derived CDR1 and CDR2 are MDHEN and SYDVKM. The V gene lost 7 bases and the J gene lost 4 bases, with 8 bases spanning the gap. CDR3 amino acids: CASMTNYEQYF. As DNA, the CDR3 is TGTGCCAGCATGACAAATTACGAGCAGTACTTC.

The table lists this clonotype with many counts. This sequence joins TRBV7-2 and TRBJ1-5; tentative D call: TRBD1 (6 bases). The CDR3 has 13 amino acids. Germline V gene lookup returns CDR1 SGHTA and CDR2 FQGNSA. Trimming shortened V by 2 bases and J by 5 bases, and 7 bases separated the two germline ends. This CDR3 reads CASSLTGHQPQHF. The DNA for the CDR3 is TGTGCCAGCAGCTTAACAGGGCATCAGCCCCAGCATTTT.

This clonotype was found many times. The chain is built from TRBV6-2 or TRBV6-3 and TRBJ2-3; 8 positions match TRBD2. The CDR3 covers 16 residues. The germline gives CDR1 MNHEY, CDR2 SVGEGT. With 6 bases clipped from V and 2 bases from J, the junction kept 10 bases outside the gene matches. CDR3 sequence (DNA): TGTGCCAGCAGCATGAGTAGCGGGGATCCCACAGATACGCAGTATTTT. Translated: CASSMSSGDPTDTQYF.

This clonotype was detected many times. V and J are TRBV3-1 and TRBJ2-3; D might be TRBD2 (5 bases). The CDR3 sequence is 13 residues long. Germline values: CDR1 LGHDT, CDR2 YNNKEL (reference sequence). V lost 1 base and J 9 bases, leaving 11 bases between the germline ends. The CDR3 DNA reads TGTGCCAGCAGCCAAGTTCGGTCGGGAACGCAGTATTTT. Its translation: CASSQVRSGTQYF.

The chain couples TRBV29-1 to TRBJ2-5; tentatively, D is TRBD2 (5 bases). The CDR3 is made up of 13 amino acids. Germline V gene sequence: CDR1 SQVTM, CDR2 ANQGSEA. V was cut by 4 bases and J by 1 base, with 10 bases left in between. In DNA form, the CDR3 reads TGCAGCGTTGTTCGGGCGGGCCAAGAGACCCAGTACTTC. Encoded protein: CSVVRAGQETQYF.

This clonotype was recorded at least ten times. The chain combines TRBV20-1 with TRBJ2-1; the D gene is possibly TRBD2 (6 bases). Trimming took off 7 bases at V and 0 bases at J, with 13 bases between the two ends. CDR1 is DFQATT, CDR2 SNEGSKA, per germline (reference sequence). CDR3 length equals 14 residues. The CDR3 DNA is TGCAGTGTAAACCGGGGGAGCTCCTACAATGAGCAGTTCTTC. It encodes CSVNRGSSYNEQFF.

This clonotype has at least ten counts. This rearrangement joins TRBV20-1 to TRBJ2-1, with D perhaps matching TRBD1 (5 bases). The CDR3 contains 13 residues. The germline V gene has CDR1 DFQATT and CDR2 SNEGSKA (reference sequence). Trimming cost V 0 bases and J 9 bases, with 12 bases left between them. CDR3 bases: TGCAGTGCTAGAGATAGGGGAAATGGTGAGCAGTTCTTC. Its protein product is CSARDRGNGEQFF.

This clonotype was observed at least ten times. This chain links TRBV7-2 with TRBJ2-3; D is perhaps TRBD1 (6 bases). Germline loops: CDR1 SGHTA, CDR2 FQGNSA. V lost 5 bases to trimming and J lost 4 bases, with 10 bases between them. CDR3 length: 13 amino acids. This CDR3 reads CASSEGHADTQYF. CDR3 DNA: TGTGCCAGCAGCGAGGGACACGCAGATACGCAGTATTTT.

The table lists this clonotype with many counts. The chain has TRBV2 and TRBJ2-7, with D possibly being TRBD1 (5 bases). The CDR3 totals 14 residues. Per germline, CDR1 SNHLY and CDR2 FYNNEI. The V gene lost 4 bases and the J gene lost 3 bases, with 13 bases spanning the gap. The CDR3 region is CASSASGLGYEQYF. Here the CDR3 DNA reads TGTGCCAGCAGTGCGTCAGGGCTTGGCTACGAGCAGTACTTC.

About this clonotype: As the CDR3 is not closed by the conserved phenylalanine or tryptophan, this likely results from a read error. The CDR3 sequence is CASSLTSGGNTDTQYI. In DNA, the CDR3 is TGTGCCAGCAGCTTGACTAGCGGGGGGAACACAGATACGCAGTATATT. This chain joins TRBV5-6 and TRBJ2-3; 12 positions agree with TRBD2. This CDR3 comprises 16 residues. Germline V gene data show CDR1 as SGHDT and CDR2 as YYEEEE. Trimming at V came to 1 base and at J to 2 bases, leaving 2 bases not matched to a gene.

In its sample, this clonotype was seen many times. The rearrangement uses TRBV29-1 and TRBJ2-3, with TRBD1 matching over 7 bases. This CDR3 has 13 amino acids. J was trimmed by 7 bases and V by 5 bases; bases with no gene match: 9. Per germline, CDR1 SQVTM and CDR2 ANQGSEA. CDR3 loop: CSVTRDSTNTQYF. The CDR3 bases are TGCAGCGTTACCCGGGACAGTACAAATACGCAGTATTTT.

The sample holds a few counts of this clonotype. The chain has TRBV14 and TRBJ2-5, with a possible D match to TRBD2 (6 bases). The V gene lost 0 bases and the J gene lost 1 base, with 9 bases spanning the gap. This CDR3 has 15 amino acids. Germline values: CDR1 SGHDN, CDR2 FVKESK. The CDR3 protein is CASSQDFSGQETQYF. DNA of the CDR3: TGTGCCAGCAGCCAAGATTTTAGCGGCCAAGAGACCCAGTACTTC.

This clonotype turned up a few times. The V and J genes are TRBV2 and TRBJ1-4; the D is unclear. V was cut by 11 bases and J by 6 bases, with 13 bases left in between. CDR3 length equals 12 residues. The germline V gene encodes CDR1 SNHLY and CDR2 FYNNEI. CDR3 loop: CASRRGDEKLFF. The CDR3 nucleotides are TGTGCCTCCCGGCGGGGTGATGAAAAACTGTTTTTT. The full variable domain, in which reference TRBV2 and TRBJ1-4 provide the parts outside the CDR3, is EPEVTQTPSHQVTQMGQEVILRCVPISNHLYFYWYRQILGQKVEFLVSFYNNEISEKSEIFDDQFSVERPDGSNFTLKIRSTKLEDSAMYFCASRRGDEKLFFGSGTQLSVL.

The table lists this clonotype with many counts. The chain is built from TRBV7-2 and TRBJ1-2; tentative D call: TRBD1 (5 bases). The CDR3 runs to 13 residues. Looked up from germline, CDR1 is SGHTA and CDR2 is FQGNSA. V was trimmed by 1 base and J by 14 bases, leaving 17 bases between them. In nucleotides, the CDR3 is TGTGCCAGCAGCTTAGGCAGGGCCCTTGAGTGGACCTTC. It specifies CASSLGRALEWTF.

This clonotype was observed at least ten times. The rearrangement joins TRBV5-1 to TRBJ2-3, with 8 bases fitting TRBD1. Per the germline V gene, CDR1 is SGHRS and CDR2 is YFSETQ. V lost 2 bases and J lost 2; bases outside the gene matches: 4. The CDR3 has 15 residues. CDR3 coding DNA: TGCGCCAGCAGCTTTGGACAGGGTTACACAGATACGCAGTATTTT. Translated: CASSFGQGYTDTQYF.

In this sample, this clonotype turned up many times. The rearrangement links TRBV7-8 to TRBJ2-3; 10 bases map to TRBD2. From germline, CDR1 is SGHVS and CDR2 FQNEAQ. V shed 2 bases, J shed 6 bases, and the junction held 2 bases outside the gene matches. The CDR3 loop spans 14 amino acids. In DNA form, the CDR3 reads TGTGCCAGCAGCTTATCAGCGGGGGGGGATACGCAGTATTTT. Translating it yields CASSLSAGGDTQYF.